This T cell receptor beta chain came from a study of T cells after yellow fever vaccination. As for the study in general: Any fraction with a low cell number was prepared using SMART-Seq v4 Ultra Low Input. Points from the study as a whole: At 95% to 98% for CD4 and approximately 89% for CD8, most primary-vaccination clones showed up again after the booster.

Each CDR3 protein gets one entry after TCRdb re-called the 5' RACE reads with MiXCR. The sample lists 300,000 to 400,000 distinct CDR3 sequences, approximately 9% occurring once. Concerning this clonotype itself: Its specificity is unknown.

This CDR3 has 14 amino acids. Trimming removed 3 bases at V and 5 bases at J, with 10 bases between. Germline assignment: CDR1 SGHNT and CDR2 YENEEA. The V and J genes are TRBV11-3 and TRBJ2-2; D not resolved. The clonotype comes from a young man who received the YFV17D yellow fever vaccine. Source: PBMCs, taken on the day of the first yellow fever vaccination. CDR3 amino acids: CASSLEAYTGELFF. Written as DNA, the CDR3 is TGTGCCAGCAGCTTGGAAGCGTATACCGGGGAGCTGTTTTTT.